The 20 T cell receptor beta chains in this list originate from one sample, sequenced in a study of identical twins. TCRdb re-called the 5' RACE reads through MiXCR, storing one row per CDR3 protein. The sample has about 730,000 distinct CDR3 sequences, around 21% seen once; the top ten hold more than 4%. These data also formed part of another study, on T cells expressing NK-cell markers.

The source material was PBMCs. These receptors were taken from a woman aged 18-29 years in good health.

This chain uses TRBV18 with TRBJ2-4, with D maybe TRBD1 (6 bases). The V gene's germline CDR1 is KGHSH and CDR2 LQKENI. This CDR3 region has 13 residues. V was trimmed by 3 bases and J by 9 bases, leaving 12 bases between them. The CDR3 coding sequence is TGTGCCAGCTCACCGGCCCAGGGGAGCATTCAGTACTTC. Translating gives CASSPAQGSIQYF.

In its sample, this clonotype was seen a few times. The chain uses TRBV20-1 and TRBJ2-7; 7 positions match TRBD2. Losses at the gene ends were 6 bases for V and 0 bases for J; bases not matched to a gene: 8. This CDR3 contains 14 residues. In germline, CDR1 is DFQATT, CDR2 SNEGSKA (reference sequence). The CDR3 is CSATLAGVSYEQYF. CDR3 bases: TGCAGTGCCACCCTTGCGGGAGTCTCCTACGAGCAGTACTTC.

The chain combines TRBV29-1 with TRBJ1-2, with D unclear. V shed 4 bases and J shed 7 bases, with 16 bases lying between them. Per germline, CDR1 SQVTM and CDR2 ANQGSEA. The CDR3 totals 13 residues. The CDR3 loop is CSVGVDNTFGYTF. The CDR3, as DNA: TGCAGCGTTGGAGTAGACAACACCTTTGGCTACACCTTC.

For the CDR3, the DNA is TGTGCCAGCTCTTCCGGAGGCAATCAATTATGGGAGCAGTTCTTC. Amino acid sequence: CASSSGGNQLWEQFF. The chain uses TRBV18 and TRBJ2-1; weak D call: TRBD2 (5 bases). CDR3 length: 15 residues. V was trimmed by 6 bases and J by 10 bases, leaving 22 bases between them. Germline-derived CDR1 and CDR2 are KGHSH and LQKENI. Using reference TRBV18 and TRBJ2-1 for the parts outside the CDR3, the full variable domain is NAGVMQNPRHLVRRRGQEARLRCSPMKGHSHVYWYRQLPEEGLKFMVYLQKENIIDESGMPKERFSAEFPKEGPSILRIQQVVRGDSAAYFCASSSGGNQLWEQFFGPGTRLTVL.

This clonotype was detected only once. This chain connects TRBV20-1 to TRBJ1-2; 7 nucleotides line up with TRBD1. Losses at the gene ends were 6 bases for V and 3 bases for J; bases not matched to a gene: 10. CDR3 size: 14 residues. Germline V gene lookup returns CDR1 DFQATT and CDR2 SNEGSKA (reference sequence). The CDR3 region is CSATVGQAYYGYTF. The CDR3 nucleotides read TGCAGTGCGACAGTAGGACAGGCGTACTATGGCTACACCTTC.

This clonotype was detected ten times or more. The chain uses TRBV12-3 or TRBV12-4 and TRBJ2-7; 8 nucleotides match TRBD2. The CDR3 runs 17 residues. After removal of 1 base from V and 2 bases from J, the junction contained 10 bases not matched to a gene. CDR3 sequence reads: CASSLDIGTSGTYEQYF. As DNA, the CDR3 is TGTGCCAGCAGTTTAGACATTGGAACTAGCGGCACCTACGAGCAGTACTTC.

The J gene is TRBJ1-1, the V gene TRBV20-1; D may be TRBD1 (6 bases). Germline V gives CDR1 DFQATT, CDR2 SNEGSKA (reference sequence). With 6 bases removed from V and 3 bases from J, the gap between germline ends came to 20 bases. The CDR3 covers 15 residues. The CDR3: CSAPPQGRRDTEAFF. CDR3 coding DNA: TGCAGTGCCCCACCCCAGGGGCGGCGAGACACTGAAGCTTTCTTT.

This clonotype came up a few times. The chain is built from TRBV7-3 and TRBJ1-1; D gene unclear. With 6 bases removed from V and 0 bases from J, the gap between germline ends came to 14 bases. The length of the CDR3 is 15 residues. Germline assignment: CDR1 SGHTA and CDR2 FQGTGA. CDR3 sequence (DNA): TGTGCCAGCAGGCCTAACCGGGATATGAACACTGAAGCTTTCTTT. It specifies CASRPNRDMNTEAFF.

This chain uses TRBV7-2 with TRBJ2-3, with 13 bases fitting TRBD2. J lost 1 base, V lost 7 bases, and 8 bases had no gene match. CDR3 length: 17 residues. Germline lookup yields CDR1 SGHTA and CDR2 FQGNSA. The CDR3 region is CASTRTSGRRGTDTQYF. The CDR3 DNA follows: TGTGCCAGCACCCGGACTAGCGGGAGAAGGGGCACAGATACGCAGTATTTT.

There are many counts of this clonotype. The V and J genes are TRBV5-1 and TRBJ2-3; D is uncertain. Trimming stripped 2 bases from V and 7 bases from J, with 14 bases between. The CDR3 length is 14 residues. Germline CDR1 is SGHRS and CDR2 is YFSETQ. CDR3 protein: CASSLLLGPNTQYF. The CDR3, as DNA: TGCGCCAGCAGCTTACTTTTAGGACCAAATACGCAGTATTTT.

A few counts support this clonotype. This chain links TRBV5-1 with TRBJ2-2; perhaps TRBD2 as D (5 bases). Trimming took off 4 bases at V and 0 bases at J, with 10 bases between the two ends. CDR1 and CDR2 from the germline V gene are SGHRS and YFSETQ. The CDR3 extends over 15 amino acids. The CDR3 region is CASSTSPANTGELFF. In DNA form, the CDR3 reads TGCGCCAGCAGCACTAGTCCCGCGAACACCGGGGAGCTGTTTTTT. Full variable domain (outside the CDR3, taken from reference TRBV5-1 and TRBJ2-2): KAGVTQTPRYLIKTRGQQVTLSCSPISGHRSVSWYQQTPGQGLQFLFEYFSETQRNKGNFPGRFSGRQFSNSRSEMNVSTLELGDSALYLCASSTSPANTGELFFGEGSRLTVL.

This clonotype has only a few counts. This chain joins TRBV5-1 and TRBJ2-1, with 10 bases lining up with TRBD2. Unmatched junction bases numbered 8, after V lost 0 bases and J lost 8 bases. The CDR3 loop spans 16 amino acids. Germline loops: CDR1 SGHRS, CDR2 YFSETQ. The CDR3 region has the DNA TGCGCCAGCAGCTTGGAGATGAGCGGGAGGGGACATGAGCAGTTCTTC. Residues: CASSLEMSGRGHEQFF.

This clonotype occurred a few times. The chain couples TRBV29-1 to TRBJ2-7; D remains ambiguous. Germline-derived CDR1 and CDR2 are SQVTM and ANQGSEA. V was trimmed by 6 bases and J by 5 bases, leaving 11 bases between them. This CDR3 has 11 residues. As DNA, the CDR3 is TGCAGCGTAAGAGGTTTCCACGAGCAGTACTTC. This encodes CSVRGFHEQYF.

This clonotype was seen only a few times. The chain recombines TRBV20-1 with TRBJ2-7; TRBD1 matches 9 bases. V trimming: 0 bases; J trimming: 0 bases; junction bases outside the gene matches: 6. The CDR3 is made up of 16 amino acids. Per the germline V gene, CDR1 is DFQATT and CDR2 is SNEGSKA (reference sequence). CDR3 DNA: TGCAGTGCTAGAGATCAAGGGACAGGGAACTCCTACGAGCAGTACTTC. Translating gives CSARDQGTGNSYEQYF.

This clonotype was detected ten times or more. V is TRBV7-2 and J is TRBJ2-5, with 7 bases matching TRBD1. Germline CDR1 reads SGHTA; CDR2 reads FQGNSA. The CDR3 has 14 residues. V lost 2 bases, J lost 4 bases, and 4 bases stayed unmatched. The chain's CDR3 is CASSLNRGGETQYF. The CDR3 coding sequence is TGTGCCAGCAGCTTAAACAGGGGTGGAGAGACCCAGTACTTC.

The rearrangement joins TRBV7-9 to TRBJ2-3; D is unresolved. Germline CDR1 SEHNR, CDR2 FQNEAQ (reference sequence). The length of the CDR3 is 15 residues. Trimming left V 1 base short and J 3 bases short, with 11 bases between. CDR3 nucleotides: TGTGCCAGCAGCTTAGAGTCTTCTGGGACAGATACGCAGTATTTT. Translating gives CASSLESSGTDTQYF.

The table lists this clonotype with a few counts. The V and J genes are TRBV29-1 and TRBJ2-7; 9 positions agree with TRBD1. This CDR3 is built from 12 residues. Germline V gene sequence: CDR1 SQVTM, CDR2 ANQGSEA. CDR3 nucleotide sequence: TGCAGGCTATCGGACAGGGGCTACGAGCAGTACTTC. This gives the protein CRLSDRGYEQYF.

V is TRBV4-3 and J is TRBJ2-7, with D possibly being TRBD2 (6 bases). CDR3 size: 16 residues. Germline CDR1 LGHNA, CDR2 YSLEER. Trimming shortened V by 0 bases and J by 4 bases, and 16 bases separated the two germline ends. The CDR3 nucleotides are TGCGCCAGCAGCCAAGATCTCATGGCGGGGAATTACGAGCAGTACTTC. Translating gives CASSQDLMAGNYEQYF.

This clonotype has just a few counts. The chain uses TRBV5-6 and TRBJ1-6, with D maybe TRBD1 (5 bases). Germline V gene lookup returns CDR1 SGHDT and CDR2 YYEEEE. With 7 bases removed from V and 10 bases from J, the gap between germline ends came to 15 bases. The CDR3 consists of 13 residues. The CDR3, as DNA: TGTGCCAGCGGGGCTTGGGGGAAATCACCCCTCCACTTT. This codes for CASGAWGKSPLHF.

The chain uses TRBV20-1 and TRBJ1-1; no clear D gene. CDR3 length: 13 residues. Trimming removed 6 bases from V and 0 bases from J, with 11 bases in between. CDR1 is DFQATT and CDR2 is SNEGSKA in the germline V gene (reference sequence). The CDR3 protein is CSAIRALNTEAFF. In DNA form, the CDR3 reads TGCAGTGCCATAAGGGCGCTGAACACTGAAGCTTTCTTT.